This T cell receptor (beta chain) comes out of a study of Ad26.COV2.S vaccination and SARS-CoV-2 variants (dated by TCRdb to the early 2020s). Context from the whole study: Vaccine-arm donors came from COV1001, a multicentre, randomized, double-blind, placebo-controlled phase I-IIa trial of Ad26.COV2.S in healthy adults. Ad26.COV2.S was administered intramuscularly at 5 x 10^10 or 1 x 10^11 viral particles, either as a single shot or as two shots given 56 days apart. TCRbeta repertoire sequencing was used to assess the specificity and breadth of SARS-CoV-2-reactive T cell receptors after Ad26.COV2.S vaccination. The TCR-sequenced set comprised approximately 32 samples: around 20 Ad26.COV2.S vaccine recipients, 5 placebo recipients and 8 SARS-CoV-2 convalescent individuals. Participants in the trial were split at random into five groups of five each, receiving low-dose or high-dose Ad26.COV2.S once or twice, or else placebo on both occasions. Investigators did not know the trial group allocation while performing experiments and assessing outcomes. Overall results and qualifications from the work: After vaccination, spike-specific CD8+ and CD4+ T cell responses were reported to show substantial breadth. Spike-specific TCR breadth was higher in Ad26.COV2.S recipients than in placebo recipients (P = 0.0014). The authors noted that the TCR breadth and depth analyses may have underestimated total T cell responses. Comparable non-spike TCR breadth was observed between vaccine and placebo recipients, consistent with only spike being contained in the vaccine. The study lacked the statistical power to compare responses across vaccine doses or regimens.

This sample's treatment or condition label indicates: roughly 18 received Ad26.COV2.S at low or high dose, single or two shots; about 5 received placebo; per-sample allocation not given. For vaccine and placebo recipients, the sequenced repertoires came from samples collected on day 63 after the first injection. Cohort 1b enrolled about two dozen adults aged 18-55 years at a single site in Boston, USA, between 29 July and 7 August 2020. Ad26.COV2.S was a replication-incompetent adenovirus type 26 vector that expressed a prefusion-stabilized SARS-CoV-2 spike protein derived from the original Wuhan strain. This clone appeared once. It has no known antigen specificity. Per-base qualities were not stored, and no clone one base away is much larger. The immunoSEQ Assay was the method used to sequence TCRbeta CDR3 regions. After extraction, genomic DNA underwent amplification by bias-controlled multiplex PCR, followed by high-throughput sequencing. The paper's processing steps were these. To quantify the absolute abundance of every unique TCRbeta CDR3 region, sequences were collapsed and filtered. T cell fraction was estimated by normalizing TCRbeta template counts to usable DNA, with usable DNA measured through amplification of reference genes found in all nucleated cells. Repertoire TCRs were annotated as SARS-CoV-2-specific by exact matching of V gene, CDR3 amino acid sequence and J gene to a known reactive TCR set. The reference SARS-CoV-2 TCR set came from MIRA and was filtered for enrichment in COVID-19-positive ImmuneCODE repertoires, removing public or cross-reactive TCRs. Based on the MIRA antigens, annotated TCRs were further analysed at the level of specific ORF or position within ORF. Depth was the summed frequency of annotated unique rearrangements, while breadth was defined as annotated unique rearrangements over total unique productive rearrangements. TCR breadth was compared between groups using two-sided Wilcoxon rank-sum tests. What TCRdb holds here is the immuneACCESS table cut down to in-frame rearrangements. Part of the clones is not present; checked against another copy, under half of the missing clones reflect an unresolved V gene, and the others are unexplained. The V and J calls and the clone size are those of that table, but D and trimming were determined from the DNA. This sample has more than 300,000 clones in its table, and roughly 80% of those were observed once. The ten most abundant clones make up 2% to 2.5% of the sample.

V and J are truncated by 0 bases and 7 bases respectively, leaving an intervening sequence of 11 bases. The cysteine opens and the phenylalanine closes a CDR3 of 15 amino acids. Of the read, only the CDR3 DNA is kept; its 45 bases are in frame from base 1. From the germline V gene (reference sequence), CDR1 is SGHKS and CDR2 is YYEKEE. The rearranged chain carries TRBV5-5 and TRBJ1-6; the D segment cannot be called with confidence. This receptor was obtained from a person between 18 and 65 years old who received the Ad26.COV2.S COVID-19 vaccine or a placebo. Sequencing was performed on peripheral blood, taken in a trial of Ad26.COV2.S vaccine versus placebo. This receptor has the CDR3 CASSLDPQQNSPLHF. The nucleotide sequence reads as follows: TGTGCCAGCAGCTTGGACCCTCAACAGAATTCACCCCTCCACTTT. The variable domain in full, with residues beyond the CDR3 obtained from the reference TRBV5-5 and TRBJ1-6 genes, is DAGVTQSPTHLIKTRGQQVTLRCSPISGHKSVSWYQQVLGQGPQFIFQYYEKEERGRGNFPDRFSARQFPNYSSELNVNALLLGDSALYLCASSLDPQQNSPLHFGNGTRLTVT.